This TCR beta chain was sequenced in a study of monozygotic twins with inflammatory bowel disease (dated by TCRdb to the late 2010s). The study in broad terms: In total, roughly 28 monozygotic twin pairs made up the full study: 19 Danish pairs, all IBD-discordant, plus nine German pairs, of which four were IBD-concordant and five were IBD-discordant. The search for disease-associated traits relied mainly on comparing, within discordant pairs, IBD patients with their genetically identical healthy co-twins. Each individual had, on average, about 151 000 unique TCRalpha sequences and 181 000 unique TCRbeta sequences available for analysis. Findings and caveats that apply to the study as a whole: TCRbeta repertoire diversity, by inverse Simpson index, was decreased in IBD patients compared with their healthy co-twins. Background noise and inter-individual variability may have been introduced into the repertoires by the differing immunosuppressive treatments among patients. Distinction between different T cell subtypes could not be achieved in the analysis. No difference in repertoire similarity was observed between concordant and discordant twins, possibly owing to limited statistical power. Compared with healthy twins, IBD patients had fewer clonotypes in common with other individuals, a difference most pronounced in patients showing signs of disease activity. No single strong signal or clonotype linked to IBD turned up in the results, so the idea that one exists was not supported.

Library generation was performed with 5' RACE. Preparation of each TCR library used approximately 3.5 ug of total RNA. For each sample, cDNA was synthesized in eight separate reactions using SMARTScribe reverse transcriptase. During cDNA synthesis, unique molecular identifiers containing a 6-nucleotide sample barcode were introduced by template switching. Two nested PCRs of around 15 and 10 cycles amplified the TCRalpha and TCRbeta cDNA, and bead purification followed each PCR. Before amplification, cDNA was treated with uracil DNA-glycosylase and purified using the QIAquick PCR purification kit. In the second PCR, Illumina TruSeq-compatible adapters and sample-specific barcodes were added. Library quality and concentration were checked on TapeStation and Qubit, and libraries were pooled at about 5 ng each. Sequencing of pooled libraries was carried out on an Illumina HiSeq2500 single-index Rapid Run using 2 x 100 bp reads and custom sequencing primers. Under the source paper's analysis protocol: PCR and sequencing errors were corrected by UMI-based consensus assembly using MiGEC version 1.2.6. MiXCR version 2.1.1 handled V(D)J alignment, clonotype assembly and CDR3 extraction. To normalise gene usage, clonotype sharing and MAIT/NKT TCR abundance, the analysis used the top 1000, 10 000 and 20 000 clonotypes per sample. Diversity was computed as the inverse Simpson index with the vegan R package after downsampling to 27 000 UMIs. Paired Mann-Whitney U tests on discordant twin pairs were used, with Benjamini-Hochberg multiple-testing correction. TCRdb reprocessed the reads and lists each CDR3 protein sequence as a single entry, with no DNA. TCRdb's processing, not the study's, gives the V and J calls here. The sample table holds around 370,000 distinct CDR3 sequences. The ten largest clones represent 2.6% of the sample.

About this clonotype: The specificity of this receptor is unknown.

The CDR3 holds 17 amino acids from the cysteine to the phenylalanine. The DNA is unrecorded. As encoded in the germline V gene, CDR1 is SGHVS while CDR2 is FQNEAQ. A roughly 2.4 ml peripheral blood sample was drawn into PAXgene tubes per donor and stored at -80°C. Without T cell sorting, total RNA was isolated from whole blood using the PAXgene blood miRNA kit on an automated QIAcube. Peripheral blood from monozygotic twin pairs who were concordant or discordant for inflammatory bowel disease underwent deep TCRalpha and TCRbeta repertoire profiling using unique molecular barcoding. For every twin pair, smoking habits were documented, and each individual was categorised as a current, former or never smoker.

Sequencing input: blood. The rearranged chain carries TRBV7-8 and TRBJ2-3; TCRdb indicates TRBD2, and absent DNA this call remains unverified. This sequence originates from a human donor with ulcerative colitis or Crohn's disease, or a healthy co-twin of an affected twin (not recorded which). The CDR3 corresponds to CASSPARLAGGLDTQYF.